This passage covers 15 T cell receptor beta chains from one sample sequenced in a study of blood T cell repertoires in COVID-19. Measured with immunoSEQ multiplex PCR; TCRdb has only the in-frame clones, and not every one. The repertoire holds about 240,000 clones, around four fifths seen once, with about 2% in the top ten. Specimen: peripheral blood. The source of these receptors is a man aged 30 to 39 who had recovered from COVID-19.

The J gene is TRBJ2-5, the V gene TRBV5-1, with 7 bases lining up with TRBD1. The CDR3 is 15 residues long. Germline V gene sequence: CDR1 SGHRS, CDR2 YFSETQ. J lost 4 bases, V lost 2 bases, and 8 bases had no gene match. The CDR3 sequence: CASSFSGQAGETQYF. CDR3 sequence (DNA): TGCGCCAGCAGCTTTTCAGGACAGGCGGGAGAGACCCAGTACTTC.

The J gene is TRBJ1-1, the V gene TRBV19, with 7 bases that match TRBD1. The CDR3 spans 13 residues. Unmatched junction bases numbered 3, after V lost 8 bases and J lost 0 bases. Per germline, CDR1 LNHDA and CDR2 SQIVND (reference sequence). The CDR3 sequence: CASSGQLNTEAFF. The CDR3 DNA is TGTGCCAGTTCGGGACAGTTGAACACTGAAGCTTTCTTT. Variable domain in full (rest from reference TRBV19 and TRBJ1-1): DGGITQSPKYLFRKEGQNVTLSCEQNLNHDAMYWYRQDPGQGLRLIYYSQIVNDFQKGDIAEGYSVSREKKESFPLTVTSAQKNPTAFYLCASSGQLNTEAFFGQGTRLTVV.

The gene calls are TRBV5-1 and TRBJ2-2, with TRBD2 identical over 10 bases. There are 17 residues in the CDR3. The germline gives CDR1 SGHRS, CDR2 YFSETQ. J gave up 6 bases and V 5 bases, and 13 bases lay outside the gene matches. The CDR3 DNA is TGCGCCAGCAGAGATGGACTAGCGGCTCCCCTTGCCGGGGAGCTGTTTTTT. Its protein product is CASRDGLAAPLAGELFF.

CDR3 sequence: CASSLGAGGGTDTQYF. In nucleotides, the CDR3 is TGTGCCAGCAGCCTTGGGGCGGGCGGGGGCACAGATACGCAGTATTTT. This sequence joins TRBV7-3 and TRBJ2-3, with a weak D call TRBD2 (6 bases). V was pared by 5 bases and J by 1 base, with 16 bases between. The CDR3 contains 16 residues. Germline V gene data show CDR1 as SGHTA and CDR2 as FQGTGA.

This sequence joins TRBV15 and TRBJ2-4; the match to TRBD1 covers 7 bases. V was pared by 2 bases and J by 6 bases, with 7 bases of the junction left unmatched. Looked up from germline, CDR1 is LNHNV and CDR2 is YYDKDF (reference sequence). The CDR3 is 15 amino acids. CDR3 DNA: TGTGCCACCAGCAGAAATACAGGGGTTGGAAACATTCAGTACTTC. The encoded protein is CATSRNTGVGNIQYF.

This chain connects TRBV6-5 to TRBJ1-2, with no clear D. Between the trimmed V and J ends, which lost 2 bases and 1 base, there was a span of 11 bases. The CDR3 is 15 residues long. Germline V gene data show CDR1 as MNHEY and CDR2 as SVGAGI. The CDR3 sequence: CASSYGQALNYGYTF. The CDR3 region has the DNA TGTGCCAGCAGTTACGGGCAGGCTCTTAACTATGGCTACACCTTC.

The rearrangement links TRBV2 to TRBJ2-3; maybe TRBD2 (7 bases). The CDR3 length is 15 residues. Germline V gives CDR1 SNHLY, CDR2 FYNNEI. Trimming left V 2 bases short and J 2 bases short, with 11 bases between. The CDR3 is CASSERGGHTDTQYF. The DNA for the CDR3 is TGTGCCAGCAGTGAAAGGGGGGGCCACACAGATACGCAGTATTTT.

The J gene is TRBJ1-1, the V gene TRBV4-1; D unresolved. V was clipped by 4 bases and J by 0 bases, with 18 bases between them. Germline V gives CDR1 MGHRA, CDR2 YSYEKL. The length of the CDR3 is 17 residues. DNA for the CDR3: TGCGCCAGCAGCCCCGGTGGAGCCCTTAAGGTGAACACTGAAGCTTTCTTT. Its translation: CASSPGGALKVNTEAFF.

This clone was recorded at least ten times. V gene TRBV12-5 combines with J gene TRBJ2-3; possible D gene TRBD1, 6 bases. This CDR3 has 13 amino acids. Deletions cut 8 bases from V and 2 bases from J, with 11 bases between. The germline gives CDR1 LGHNT, CDR2 FRNRAP. Here the CDR3 reads CASNREITDTQYF. CDR3 in DNA: TGTGCTAGTAACAGGGAGATCACAGATACGCAGTATTTT.

The chain combines TRBV7-9 with TRBJ1-1; D ambiguous. The CDR3 totals 13 residues. V lost 5 bases to trimming and J lost 7 bases, with 14 bases between them. Germline CDR1 and CDR2: SEHNR and FQNEAQ (reference sequence). The CDR3 DNA reads TGTGCCAGCAGCCTAGACCCCACCAGTGAAGCTTTCTTT. Residues: CASSLDPTSEAFF.

The chain carries TRBV28 and TRBJ1-2; D might be TRBD1 (5 bases). Germline V gene data show CDR1 as MDHEN and CDR2 as SYDVKM. V dropped 5 bases and J dropped 7 bases, with 35 bases sitting between them. The CDR3 sequence is 20 residues long. This CDR3 is CASSDVALNTLGGGNLGYTF. The CDR3 DNA follows: TGTGCCAGCAGTGATGTCGCTCTAAATACTCTCGGGGGGGGAAATCTTGGCTACACCTTC.

This chain links TRBV18 with TRBJ1-2, with D maybe TRBD1 (5 bases). This CDR3 is 14 amino acids long. V lost 3 bases and J 3 bases, leaving 11 bases between the germline ends. Germline V gene lookup returns CDR1 KGHSH and CDR2 LQKENI. The CDR3 DNA reads TGTGCCAGCTCACCCGAACAGGCTTACTATGGCTACACCTTC. Translating gives CASSPEQAYYGYTF. Drawing the rest from reference TRBV18 and TRBJ1-2, the complete variable domain is NAGVMQNPRHLVRRRGQEARLRCSPMKGHSHVYWYRQLPEEGLKFMVYLQKENIIDESGMPKERFSAEFPKEGPSILRIQQVVRGDSAAYFCASSPEQAYYGYTFGSGTRLTVV.

The chain carries TRBV9 and TRBJ2-7; 8 bases match TRBD2. J lost 0 bases, V lost 3 bases, and 8 bases had no gene match. This CDR3 region has 16 residues. Germline-derived CDR1 and CDR2 are SGDLS and YYNGEE. DNA for the CDR3: TGTGCCAGCAGCGGCGAAGCGGGGGAAAGCTCCTACGAGCAGTACTTC. This gives the protein CASSGEAGESSYEQYF.

The rearrangement joins TRBV19 to TRBJ2-5; D possibly corresponds to TRBD1 (5 bases). Trimming left V 9 bases short and J 1 base short, with 18 bases between. The CDR3 spans 15 residues. Germline V gives CDR1 LNHDA, CDR2 SQIVND (reference sequence). In nucleotides, the CDR3 is TGTGCCAGCGGCGCGACCCAGGGCTCCCAAGAGACCCAGTACTTC. This gives the protein CASGATQGSQETQYF.

The chain recombines TRBV3-1 (or the pseudogene TRBV3-2) with TRBJ1-2; D gene unclear. Germline CDR1 LGHDT, CDR2 YNNKEL (reference sequence). V was clipped by 4 bases and J by 5 bases, with 17 bases between them. The length of the CDR3 is 15 residues. CDR3 bases: TGTGCCAGCAGCCCCCGATTGGGCGGGTCGTATGGCTACACCTTC. Protein: CASSPRLGGSYGYTF.